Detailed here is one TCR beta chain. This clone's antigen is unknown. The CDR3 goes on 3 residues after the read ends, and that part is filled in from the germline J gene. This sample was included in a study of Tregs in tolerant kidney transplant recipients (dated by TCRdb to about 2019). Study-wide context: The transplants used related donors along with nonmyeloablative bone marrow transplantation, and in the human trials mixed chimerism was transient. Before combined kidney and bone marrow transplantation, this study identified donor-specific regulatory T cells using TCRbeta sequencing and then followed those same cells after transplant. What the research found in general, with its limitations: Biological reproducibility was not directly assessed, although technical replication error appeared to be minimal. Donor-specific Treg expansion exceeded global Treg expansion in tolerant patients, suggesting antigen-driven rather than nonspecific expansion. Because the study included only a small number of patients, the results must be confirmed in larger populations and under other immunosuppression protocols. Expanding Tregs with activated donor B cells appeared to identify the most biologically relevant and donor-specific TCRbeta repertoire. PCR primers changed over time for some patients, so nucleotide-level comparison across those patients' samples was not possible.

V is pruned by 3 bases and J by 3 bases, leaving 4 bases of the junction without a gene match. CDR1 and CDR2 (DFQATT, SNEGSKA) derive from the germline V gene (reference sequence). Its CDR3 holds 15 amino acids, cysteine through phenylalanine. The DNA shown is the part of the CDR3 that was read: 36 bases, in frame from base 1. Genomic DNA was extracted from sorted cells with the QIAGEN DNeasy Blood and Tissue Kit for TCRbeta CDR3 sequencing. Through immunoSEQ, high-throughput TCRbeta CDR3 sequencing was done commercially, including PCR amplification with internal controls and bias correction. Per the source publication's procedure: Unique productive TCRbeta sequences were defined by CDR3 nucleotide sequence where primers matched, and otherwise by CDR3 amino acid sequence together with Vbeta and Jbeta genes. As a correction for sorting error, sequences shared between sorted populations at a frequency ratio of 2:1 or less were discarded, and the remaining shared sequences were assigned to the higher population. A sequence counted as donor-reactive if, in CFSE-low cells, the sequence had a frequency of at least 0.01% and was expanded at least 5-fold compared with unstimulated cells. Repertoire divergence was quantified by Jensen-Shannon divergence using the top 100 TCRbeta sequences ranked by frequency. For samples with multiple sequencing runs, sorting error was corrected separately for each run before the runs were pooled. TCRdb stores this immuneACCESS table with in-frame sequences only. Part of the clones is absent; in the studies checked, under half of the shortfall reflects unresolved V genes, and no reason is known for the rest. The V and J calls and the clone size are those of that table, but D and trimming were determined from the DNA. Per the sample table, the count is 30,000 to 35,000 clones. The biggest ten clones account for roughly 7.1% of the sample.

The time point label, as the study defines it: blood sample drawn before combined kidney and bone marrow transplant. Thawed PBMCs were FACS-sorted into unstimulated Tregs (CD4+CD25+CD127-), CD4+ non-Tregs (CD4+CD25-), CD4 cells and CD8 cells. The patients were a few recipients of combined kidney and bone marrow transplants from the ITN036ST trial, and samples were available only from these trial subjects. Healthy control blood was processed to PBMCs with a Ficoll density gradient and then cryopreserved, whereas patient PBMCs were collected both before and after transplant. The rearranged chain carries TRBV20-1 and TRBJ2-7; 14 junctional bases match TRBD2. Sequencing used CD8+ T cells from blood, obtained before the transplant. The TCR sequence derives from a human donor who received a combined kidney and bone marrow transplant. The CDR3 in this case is CSARGLAGALYEQYF. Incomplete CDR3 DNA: TGCAGTGCTAGGGGACTAGCGGGAGCCCTCTACGAG.